Listed below are T cell receptor beta chains from one sample, sequenced in a study of early T cells in non-severe SARS-CoV-2 infection. TCRdb re-analysed the 5' RACE reads in MiXCR, keeping a single row per CDR3 protein. The sample holds about 80,000 distinct CDR3 sequences, 11% to 15% seen once. Sequenced sample: whole blood. These TCRs come from an adult who was a healthcare worker with PCR-confirmed SARS-CoV-2 infection or an uninfected control (not recorded which). Each CDR3 is given with its conserved first and last residue. A D gene is named only where the DNA matches it firmly. Rows may omit the clone size; those that give it use once, few, many or a size class.

D gene	J gene	V gene	clone size	CDR3 protein	CDR3 DNA
-	TRBJ1-2	TRBV3-1	-	CASSRQTPGGSDQGYTF	TGTGCCAGCAGTCGCCAAACTCCTGGGGGCTCTGACCAGGGCTACACCTTC
-	TRBJ1-1	TRBV11-3	few	CASSLTPVGTEAFF	TGTGCCAGCAGCCTTACTCCAGTCGGCACTGAAGCTTTCTTT
-	TRBJ2-1	TRBV15	few	CATSPSNNNEQFF	TGTGCCACCAGCCCCAGTAACAACAATGAGCAGTTCTTC
TRBD1	TRBJ1-5	TRBV29-1	-	CSVLGQANQPQHF	TGCAGCGTGCTGGGACAGGCCAATCAGCCCCAGCATTTT
-	TRBJ2-7	TRBV20-1	-	CSARDRWTEQYF	TGCAGTGCTAGAGACAGATGGACGGAGCAGTACTTC
TRBD1	TRBJ1-2	TRBV25-1	few	CASSTRQGKGYTF	TGTGCCAGCAGTACCCGACAGGGCAAGGGCTACACCTTC
-	TRBJ2-3	TRBV10-3	once	CAISVRASTDTQYF	TGTGCCATCAGTGTAAGGGCTAGCACAGATACGCAGTATTTT
TRBD2	TRBJ2-5	TRBV7-8	-	CASSWGGATETQYF	TGTGCCAGCAGCTGGGGGGGAGCCACAGAGACCCAGTACTTC
-	TRBJ1-2	TRBV6-5	-	CATLTLTDYGYTF	TGTGCCACCCTTACTCTGACAGATTATGGCTACACCTTC
TRBD1	TRBJ1-3	TRBV7-6	-	CASSLGTGQDTIYF	TGTGCCAGCAGCTTAGGGACAGGGCAGGACACCATATATTTT
-	TRBJ1-2	TRBV20-1	-	CSARAPSPNHGYTF	TGCAGTGCTAGAGCCCCTAGCCCCAACCATGGCTACACCTTC
-	TRBJ2-1	TRBV19	few	CASSIRTPLTGHNEQFF	TGTGCCAGTAGTATCCGAACTCCGCTCACCGGGCACAATGAGCAGTTCTTC
-	TRBJ1-6	TRBV14	few	CASSQGGRRHSPLHF	TGTGCCAGCAGCCAAGGGGGTCGACGCCATTCACCCCTCCACTTT
TRBD2	TRBJ2-5	TRBV4-3	-	CASSQEWVGLAGTNQETQYF	TGCGCCAGCAGCCAAGAGTGGGTAGGACTAGCGGGGACCAACCAAGAGACCCAGTACTTC
-	TRBJ1-2	TRBV5-1	few	CASSLGGSGYTF	TGCGCCAGCAGCTTGGGCGGCTCGGGCTACACCTTC
-	TRBJ1-3	TRBV9	-	CASSVDGPEGVRNTIYF	TGTGCCAGCAGCGTAGACGGGCCGGAAGGGGTACGAAACACCATATATTTT
TRBD1	TRBJ1-1	TRBV10-3	few	CAISRGQGRVEAFF	TGTGCCATCAGCCGGGGACAGGGAAGGGTTGAAGCTTTCTTT
TRBD2	TRBJ2-3	TRBV6-1	few	CASRGSSGEWDTQYF	TGTGCCAGCAGGGGTTCTAGCGGGGAATGGGATACGCAGTATTTT
-	TRBJ2-7	TRBV20-1	many	CSATTGTLYEQYF	TGCAGTGCTACTACCGGGACTCTCTACGAGCAGTACTTC
-	TRBJ1-5	TRBV12-3/TRBV12-4	-	CASSLWGSNQPQHF	TGTGCCAGCAGTTTATGGGGTAGCAATCAGCCCCAGCATTTT
TRBD1	TRBJ1-2	TRBV7-9	-	CASSLGGQGPYYGYTF	TGTGCCAGCAGCTTAGGGGGACAGGGCCCCTACTATGGCTACACCTTC
-	TRBJ2-3	TRBV3-1	few	CASSPRGGGDITDTQYF	TGTGCCAGCAGCCCCCGAGGGGGGGGCGACATCACAGATACGCAGTATTTT
-	TRBJ1-5	TRBV7-2	-	CASSLQADAPQHF	TGTGCCAGCAGCTTACAGGCCGACGCCCCCCAGCATTTT
TRBD1	TRBJ2-3	TRBV12-3/TRBV12-4	many	CASSFSGQGGLKQYF	TGTGCCAGCAGTTTTTCGGGACAGGGTGGTCTTAAGCAGTATTTT
-	TRBJ1-2	TRBV30	-	CAWITYRTGVYGYTF	TGTGCCTGGATAACATACCGAACAGGAGTGTATGGCTACACCTTC
-	TRBJ2-1	TRBV12-3/TRBV12-4	-	CASGLDSGWGNEQFF	TGTGCCAGCGGTCTGGATAGTGGTTGGGGCAATGAGCAGTTCTTC
-	TRBJ1-2	TRBV29-1	few	CSVEFRDGYTF	TGCAGCGTTGAATTCCGGGATGGCTACACCTTC
TRBD1	TRBJ2-7	TRBV11-3	-	CASSRTGFDEQYF	TGTGCCAGCAGCCGGACAGGGTTTGACGAGCAGTACTTC
-	TRBJ2-1	TRBV20-1	-	CSALRGNNEQFF	TGCAGTGCTCTACGGGGGAACAATGAGCAGTTCTTC